Shown below are 5 T cell receptor beta chains from a single sample sequenced in a study of T cell responses to AZD1222 COVID-19 vaccine. Clones were read by immunoSEQ multiplex PCR, and TCRdb kept only the in-frame ones, dropping some. This table has around 200,000 clones, 94% appearing once. Source: peripheral blood, taken 28 days after the second AZD1222 dose. The receptors originated from an adult who received the AZD1222 COVID-19 vaccine.

The chain links TRBV12-3 or TRBV12-4 to TRBJ2-7, with a weak D call TRBD1 (6 bases). The CDR3 runs 12 residues. Trimming pared 5 bases from V and 7 bases from J, leaving 12 bases between. CDR3 bases: TGTGCCAGCAGTAACCTTGGACAGGAGCAGTACTTC. This codes for CASSNLGQEQYF.

The genes are TRBV6-2 or TRBV6-3 and TRBJ2-1; 10 bases are a match to TRBD1. Germline V gives CDR1 MNHEY, CDR2 SVGEGT. Trimming took 3 bases from V and 0 from J; bases not matched to a gene: 11. The CDR3 sequence is 19 residues long. The CDR3 bases are TGTGCCAGCAGTTATCGGGACAGGGGACAGGGGAGCTCCTACAATGAGCAGTTCTTC. Protein product: CASSYRDRGQGSSYNEQFF.

The chain couples TRBV2 to TRBJ2-1; D unresolved. The CDR3 is 16 amino acids. The V gene's germline CDR1 is SNHLY and CDR2 FYNNEI. Trimming removed 3 bases at V and 2 bases at J, with 14 bases between. This CDR3 is CASSDGHTVAYNEQFF. Here the CDR3 DNA reads TGTGCCAGCAGTGATGGTCACACCGTCGCCTACAATGAGCAGTTCTTC.

The chain couples TRBV5-5 to TRBJ1-3; no definite D call. V gave up 4 bases and J gave up 4 bases, with 9 bases separating them. Germline V lookup: CDR1 SGHKS, CDR2 YYEKEE (reference sequence). This CDR3 is built from 13 residues. In nucleotides, the CDR3 is TGTGCCAGCAGCCCAATATCGGGAAACACCATATATTTT. As protein: CASSPISGNTIYF.

This chain links TRBV28 with TRBJ2-7; D is unclear. The CDR3 is 13 amino acids. Trimming removed 3 bases at V and 1 base at J, with 7 bases between. CDR1 is MDHEN, CDR2 SYDVKM, per germline. The CDR3 sequence is CASSFGLSYEQYF. Here the CDR3 DNA reads TGTGCCAGCAGTTTTGGCCTTTCCTACGAGCAGTACTTC.